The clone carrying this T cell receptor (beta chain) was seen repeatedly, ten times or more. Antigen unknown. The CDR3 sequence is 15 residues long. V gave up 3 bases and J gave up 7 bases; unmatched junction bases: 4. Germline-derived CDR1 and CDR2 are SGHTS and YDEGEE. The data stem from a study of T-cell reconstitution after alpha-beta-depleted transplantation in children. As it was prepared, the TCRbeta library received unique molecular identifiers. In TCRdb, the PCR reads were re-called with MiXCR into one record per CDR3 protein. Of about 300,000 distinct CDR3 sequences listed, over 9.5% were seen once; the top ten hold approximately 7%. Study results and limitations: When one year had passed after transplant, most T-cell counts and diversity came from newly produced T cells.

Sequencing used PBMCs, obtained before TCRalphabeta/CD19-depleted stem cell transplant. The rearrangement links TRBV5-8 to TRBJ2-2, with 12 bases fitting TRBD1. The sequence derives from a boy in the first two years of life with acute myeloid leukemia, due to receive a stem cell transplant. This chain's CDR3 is CASSWGQGAFGELFF. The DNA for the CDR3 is TGTGCCAGCAGCTGGGGACAGGGGGCGTTCGGGGAGCTGTTTTTT.